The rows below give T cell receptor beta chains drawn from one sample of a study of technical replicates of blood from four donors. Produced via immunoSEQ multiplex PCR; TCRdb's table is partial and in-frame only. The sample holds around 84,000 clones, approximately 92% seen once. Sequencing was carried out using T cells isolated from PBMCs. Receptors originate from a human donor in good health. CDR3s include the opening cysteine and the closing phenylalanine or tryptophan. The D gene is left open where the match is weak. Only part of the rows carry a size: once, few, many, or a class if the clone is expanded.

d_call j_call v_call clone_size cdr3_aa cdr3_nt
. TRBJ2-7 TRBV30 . CAWSVHSGGGTYEQYF TGTGCCTGGAGTGTACACTCGGGGGGCGGAACCTACGAGCAGTACTTC
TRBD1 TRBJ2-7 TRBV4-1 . CASSQDAQGVYEQYF TGCGCCAGCAGCCAAGATGCGCAGGGGGTATACGAGCAGTACTTC
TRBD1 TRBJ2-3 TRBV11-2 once CASRTGTGGPILRTDTQYF TGTGCCAGCAGGACCGGGACAGGGGGCCCTATACTCCGCACAGATACGCAGTATTTT
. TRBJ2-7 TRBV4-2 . CASSQGGSGRSSYEQYF TGTGCCAGCAGCCAAGGGGGTTCTGGGAGGAGCTCCTACGAGCAGTACTTC
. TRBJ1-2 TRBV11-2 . CASSLSFGQTYGYTF TGTGCCAGCAGCTTATCGTTCGGACAGACCTATGGCTACACCTTC
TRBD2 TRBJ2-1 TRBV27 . CASSLTGTSGPYNEQFF TGTGCCAGCAGTCTGACCGGGACTAGCGGCCCATACAATGAGCAGTTCTTC
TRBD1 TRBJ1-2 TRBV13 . CASSLSQFTGTGFYGYTF TGTGCCAGCAGCTTATCCCAGTTTACCGGGACAGGGTTCTATGGCTACACCTTC
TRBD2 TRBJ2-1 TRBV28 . CASSSSGLEGYNEQFF TGTGCCAGCAGTTCTAGCGGCCTTGAAGGGTACAATGAGCAGTTCTTC
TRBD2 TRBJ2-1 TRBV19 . CASTSGDEQFF TGTGCCAGTACTAGCGGGGATGAGCAGTTCTTC
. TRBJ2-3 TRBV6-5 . CASSYSQITDTQYF TGTGCCAGCAGTTACTCGCAGATCACAGATACGCAGTATTTT
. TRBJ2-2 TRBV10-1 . CASSEIRGSGELFF TGCGCCAGCAGTGAGATACGGGGGAGCGGGGAGCTGTTTTTT
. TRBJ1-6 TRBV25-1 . CASSDRGGPLHF TGTGCCAGCAGTGATAGGGGGGGACCCCTCCACTTT
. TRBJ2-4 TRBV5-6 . CASSLRRWTLGGLNIQYF TGTGCCAGCAGCCTCCGGCGTTGGACCCTGGGAGGTCTGAACATTCAGTACTTC
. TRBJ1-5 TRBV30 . CAWSVAGAGTQPQHF TGTGCCTGGAGTGTAGCAGGGGCAGGGACTCAGCCCCAGCATTTT
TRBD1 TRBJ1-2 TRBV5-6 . CASSKGQGLGYTF TGTGCCAGCAGCAAGGGACAGGGGTTAGGCTACACCTTC
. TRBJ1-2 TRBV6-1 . CASSEFRGEVDGYTF TGTGCCAGCAGTGAGTTTAGGGGCGAAGTGGATGGCTACACCTTC
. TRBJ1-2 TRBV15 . CATSRGAGENYGYTF TGTGCCACCAGCCGGGGGGCGGGTGAGAACTATGGCTACACCTTC
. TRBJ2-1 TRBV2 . CASKGNSGAYNEQFF TGTGCCAGCAAGGGAAATAGCGGAGCATACAATGAGCAGTTCTTC
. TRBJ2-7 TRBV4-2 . CASSRAGQTTYEQYF TGTGCCAGCAGCCGGGCGGGACAGACTACCTACGAGCAGTACTTC
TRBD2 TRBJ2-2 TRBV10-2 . CASSVAGVTNGELFF TGCGCCAGCAGTGTAGCGGGGGTCACCAACGGGGAGCTGTTTTTT
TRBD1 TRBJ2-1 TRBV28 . CASRPGQGTYNEQFF TGTGCCAGCAGGCCGGGACAGGGAACCTACAATGAGCAGTTCTTC
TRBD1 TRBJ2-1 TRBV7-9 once CASSPSQGERSNEQFF TGTGCCAGCAGCCCTTCCCAGGGGGAAAGGAGCAATGAGCAGTTCTTC
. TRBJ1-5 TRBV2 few CASSAGSPQHF TGTGCCAGCAGCGCAGGGTCTCCCCAGCATTTT
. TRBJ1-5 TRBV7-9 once CASSFGDQPQHF TGTGCCAGCAGCTTCGGGGATCAGCCCCAGCATTTT
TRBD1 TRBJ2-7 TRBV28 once CARCSGTVPYEQYF TGTGCCAGGTGTTCCGGGACAGTTCCCTACGAGCAGTACTTC
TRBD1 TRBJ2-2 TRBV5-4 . CASSLDRANTGELFF TGTGCCAGCAGCCTGGACAGGGCGAACACCGGGGAGCTGTTTTTT
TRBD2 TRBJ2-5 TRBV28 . CASSPAGTSGETQYF TGTGCCAGCAGTCCCGCCGGGACTAGCGGCGAGACCCAGTACTTC
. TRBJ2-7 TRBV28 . CASRDTIYEQYF TGTGCCAGCAGGGACACCATCTACGAGCAGTACTTC
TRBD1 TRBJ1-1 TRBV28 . CASSFYGTVPFF TGTGCCAGCAGTTTCTATGGGACAGTGCCTTTCTTT
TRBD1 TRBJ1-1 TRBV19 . CASSLQGDTEAFF TGTGCCAGTAGTCTACAGGGGGACACTGAAGCTTTCTTT
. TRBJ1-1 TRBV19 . CASIPDTVNTEAFF TGTGCCAGTATTCCGGACACAGTGAACACTGAAGCTTTCTTT
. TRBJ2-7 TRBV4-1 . CASSQTAGIDYEQYF TGCGCCAGCAGCCAAACGGCAGGGATCGACTACGAGCAGTACTTC
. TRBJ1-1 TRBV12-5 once CASGLSQGYTEAFF TGTGCTAGTGGTTTGTCGCAGGGGTACACTGAAGCTTTCTTT
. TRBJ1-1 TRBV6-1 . CASSEPGAGRNTEAFF TGTGCCAGCAGTGAACCGGGAGCAGGAAGGAACACTGAAGCTTTCTTT
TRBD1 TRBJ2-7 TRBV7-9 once CASSLMGQAYEQYF TGTGCCAGCAGCCTGATGGGACAGGCCTACGAGCAGTACTTC
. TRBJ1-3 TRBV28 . CASGWNLGGGNTIYF TGTGCCAGCGGCTGGAACCTGGGGGGTGGAAACACCATATATTTT
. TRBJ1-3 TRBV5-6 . CASSLRGSGNTIYF TGTGCCAGCAGCTTGAGGGGGTCTGGAAACACCATATATTTT
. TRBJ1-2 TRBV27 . CASSSGDTRLYGYTF TGTGCCAGCAGTTCAGGGGACACTCGCCTCTATGGCTACACCTTC
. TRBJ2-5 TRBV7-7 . CASSFSPVIQETQYF TGTGCCAGCAGCTTCTCCCCGGTGATCCAAGAGACCCAGTACTTC